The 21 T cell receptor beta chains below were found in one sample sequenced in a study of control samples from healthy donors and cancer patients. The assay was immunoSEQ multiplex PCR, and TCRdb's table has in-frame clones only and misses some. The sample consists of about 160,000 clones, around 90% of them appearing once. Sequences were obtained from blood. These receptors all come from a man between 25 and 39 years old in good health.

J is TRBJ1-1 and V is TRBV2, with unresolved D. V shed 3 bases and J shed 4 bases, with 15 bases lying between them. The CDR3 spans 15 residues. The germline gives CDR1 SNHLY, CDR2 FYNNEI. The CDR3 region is CASSDFRGESTEAFF. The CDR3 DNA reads TGTGCCAGCAGTGATTTTCGCGGGGAGTCCACTGAAGCTTTCTTT.

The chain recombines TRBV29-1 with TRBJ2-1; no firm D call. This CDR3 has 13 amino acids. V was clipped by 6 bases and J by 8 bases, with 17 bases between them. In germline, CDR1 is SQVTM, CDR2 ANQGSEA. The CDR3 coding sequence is TGCAGCGTGGACGGCTTGGGGAAGGATGAGCAGTTCTTC. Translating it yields CSVDGLGKDEQFF.

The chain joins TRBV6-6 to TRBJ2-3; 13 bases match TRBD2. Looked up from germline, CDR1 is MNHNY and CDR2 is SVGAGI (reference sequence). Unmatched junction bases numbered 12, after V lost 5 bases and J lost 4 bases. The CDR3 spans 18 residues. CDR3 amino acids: CASSRSPWTSGSADTQYF. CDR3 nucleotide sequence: TGTGCCAGCAGTCGATCCCCTTGGACTAGCGGGAGTGCAGATACGCAGTATTTT.

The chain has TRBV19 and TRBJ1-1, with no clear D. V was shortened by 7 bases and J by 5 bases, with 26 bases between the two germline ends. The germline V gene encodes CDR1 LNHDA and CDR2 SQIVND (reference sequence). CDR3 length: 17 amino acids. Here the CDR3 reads CASTLSGRGGGETEAFF. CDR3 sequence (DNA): TGTGCCAGTACCCTAAGCGGGCGTGGCGGCGGTGAGACTGAAGCTTTCTTT.

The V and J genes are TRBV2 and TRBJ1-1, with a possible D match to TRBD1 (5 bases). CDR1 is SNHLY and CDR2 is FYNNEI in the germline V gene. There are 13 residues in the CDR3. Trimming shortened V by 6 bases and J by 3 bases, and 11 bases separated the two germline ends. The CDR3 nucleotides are TGTGCCAGCAGCGTCATGGGGGACACTGAAGCTTTCTTT. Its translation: CASSVMGDTEAFF.

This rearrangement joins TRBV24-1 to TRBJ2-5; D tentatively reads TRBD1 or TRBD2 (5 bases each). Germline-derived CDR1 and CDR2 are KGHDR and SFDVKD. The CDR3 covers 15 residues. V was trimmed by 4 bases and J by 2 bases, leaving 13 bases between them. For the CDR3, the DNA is TGTGCCACCAGTGAGGAGACAGACTATCAAGAGACCCAGTACTTC. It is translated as CATSEETDYQETQYF.

CDR3 nucleotide sequence: TGCGCCAGCAGCTTGGTTGGTGGGTCTAACTATGGCTACACCTTC. Residues: CASSLVGGSNYGYTF. V usage is TRBV5-1 and J usage is TRBJ1-2; unclear D gene. V was shortened by 0 bases and J by 0 bases, with 9 bases between the two germline ends. Germline loops: CDR1 SGHRS, CDR2 YFSETQ. The CDR3 sequence is 15 residues long. The whole variable domain, remainder taken from reference TRBV5-1 and TRBJ1-2, is KAGVTQTPRYLIKTRGQQVTLSCSPISGHRSVSWYQQTPGQGLQFLFEYFSETQRNKGNFPGRFSGRQFSNSRSEMNVSTLELGDSALYLCASSLVGGSNYGYTFGSGTRLTVV.

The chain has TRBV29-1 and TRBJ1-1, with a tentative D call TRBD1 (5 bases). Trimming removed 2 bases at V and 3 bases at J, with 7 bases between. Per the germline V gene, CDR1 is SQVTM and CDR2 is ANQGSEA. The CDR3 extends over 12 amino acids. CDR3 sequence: CSVETQDTEAFF. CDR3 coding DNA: TGCAGCGTTGAAACACAGGACACTGAAGCTTTCTTT.

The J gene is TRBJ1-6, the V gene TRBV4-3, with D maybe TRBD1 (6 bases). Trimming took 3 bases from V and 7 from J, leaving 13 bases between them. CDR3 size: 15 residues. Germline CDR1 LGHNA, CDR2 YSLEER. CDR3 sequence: CASSHGWGANSPLHF. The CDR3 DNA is TGCGCCAGCAGCCACGGTTGGGGGGCGAATTCACCCCTCCACTTT.

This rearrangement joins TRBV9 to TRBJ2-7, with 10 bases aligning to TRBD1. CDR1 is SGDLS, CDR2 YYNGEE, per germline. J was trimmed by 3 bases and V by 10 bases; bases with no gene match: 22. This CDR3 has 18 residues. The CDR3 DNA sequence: TGTGCCGGGTTGTACCGGGACAGGGGACGAAGGCACTTCTACGAGCAGTACTTC. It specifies CAGLYRDRGRRHFYEQYF.

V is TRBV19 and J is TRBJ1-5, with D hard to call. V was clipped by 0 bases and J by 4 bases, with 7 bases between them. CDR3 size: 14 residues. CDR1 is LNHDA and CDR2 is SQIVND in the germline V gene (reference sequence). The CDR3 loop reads CASSIDRGNQPQHF. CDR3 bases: TGTGCCAGTAGTATAGATCGGGGTAATCAGCCCCAGCATTTT.

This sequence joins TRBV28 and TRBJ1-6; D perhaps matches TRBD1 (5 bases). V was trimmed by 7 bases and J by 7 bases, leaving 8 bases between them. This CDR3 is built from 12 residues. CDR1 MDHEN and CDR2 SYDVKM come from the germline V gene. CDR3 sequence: CASIDRNSPLHF. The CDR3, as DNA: TGTGCCAGCATCGACAGAAATTCACCCCTCCACTTT.

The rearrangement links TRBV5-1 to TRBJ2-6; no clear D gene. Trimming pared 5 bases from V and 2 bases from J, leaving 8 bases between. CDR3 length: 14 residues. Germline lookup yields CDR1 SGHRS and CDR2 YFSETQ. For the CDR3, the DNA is TGCGCCAGCAGGTTAACAGCTGGGGCCAACGTCCTGACTTTC. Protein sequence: CASRLTAGANVLTF.

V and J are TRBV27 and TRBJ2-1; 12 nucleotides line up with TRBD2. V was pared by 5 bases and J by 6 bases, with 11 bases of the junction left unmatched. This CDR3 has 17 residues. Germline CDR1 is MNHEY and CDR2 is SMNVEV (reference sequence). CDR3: CASSQGLAGTIRNEQFF. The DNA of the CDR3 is TGTGCCAGCAGTCAAGGACTAGCGGGAACTATCCGCAATGAGCAGTTCTTC.

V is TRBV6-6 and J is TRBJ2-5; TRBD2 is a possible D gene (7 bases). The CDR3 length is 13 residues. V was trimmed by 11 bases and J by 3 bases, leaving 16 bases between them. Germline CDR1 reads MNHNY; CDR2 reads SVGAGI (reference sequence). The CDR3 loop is CASEGGGKETQYF. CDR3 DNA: TGTGCCTCCGAGGGAGGGGGAAAAGAGACCCAGTACTTC.

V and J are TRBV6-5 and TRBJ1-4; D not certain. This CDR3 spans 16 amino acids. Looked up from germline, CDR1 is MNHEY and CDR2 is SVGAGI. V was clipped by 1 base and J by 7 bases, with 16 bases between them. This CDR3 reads CASSYFTLAGGEKLFF. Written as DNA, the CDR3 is TGTGCCAGCAGTTACTTTACACTCGCCGGCGGTGAAAAACTGTTTTTT.

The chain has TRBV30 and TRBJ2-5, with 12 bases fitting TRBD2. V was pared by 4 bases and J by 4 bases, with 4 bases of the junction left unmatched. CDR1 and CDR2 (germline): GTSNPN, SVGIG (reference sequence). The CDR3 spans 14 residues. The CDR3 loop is CAWTGGLAGETQYF. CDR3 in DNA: TGTGCCTGGACCGGGGGACTAGCGGGAGAGACCCAGTACTTC.

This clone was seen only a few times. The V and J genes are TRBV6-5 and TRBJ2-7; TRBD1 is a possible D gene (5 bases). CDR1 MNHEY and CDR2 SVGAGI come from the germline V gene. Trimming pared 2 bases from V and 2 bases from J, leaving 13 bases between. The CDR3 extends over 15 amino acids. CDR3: CASSYGAMRTYEQYF. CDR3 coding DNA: TGTGCCAGCAGTTACGGGGCGATGCGAACCTACGAGCAGTACTTC.

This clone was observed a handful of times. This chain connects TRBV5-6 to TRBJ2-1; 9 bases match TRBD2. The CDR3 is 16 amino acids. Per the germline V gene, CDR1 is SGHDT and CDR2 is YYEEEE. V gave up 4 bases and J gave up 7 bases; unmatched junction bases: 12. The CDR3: CASSQPPAGGGNEQFF. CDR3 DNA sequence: TGTGCCAGCAGCCAGCCCCCAGCGGGGGGAGGGAATGAGCAGTTCTTC.

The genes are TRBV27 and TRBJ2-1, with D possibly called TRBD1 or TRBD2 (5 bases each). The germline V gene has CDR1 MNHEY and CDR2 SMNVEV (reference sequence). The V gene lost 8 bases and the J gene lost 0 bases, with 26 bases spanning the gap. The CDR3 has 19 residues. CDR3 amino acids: CASVSLGPGSLSSYNEQFF. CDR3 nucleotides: TGTGCCAGCGTCTCTCTGGGACCGGGGTCACTAAGCTCCTACAATGAGCAGTTCTTC.

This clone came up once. The CDR3 sequence: CASSLGTGGLTDTQYF. The CDR3 DNA reads as TGTGCCAGCAGCTTAGGTACAGGGGGCCTCACAGATACGCAGTATTTT. The chain employs TRBV7-9 and TRBJ2-3; 9 bases match TRBD1. V gave up 1 base and J gave up 2 bases; unmatched junction bases: 4. CDR1 is SEHNR, CDR2 FQNEAQ, per germline (reference sequence). The CDR3 extends over 16 amino acids.